This TCR beta chain was identified in a study of regulatory T cells in long-lasting Graves disease. Overall study findings and caveats: TCR diversity in persistent Graves' patients was below that of newly diagnosed ones. Peripheral blood alone, not thyroid tissue, underwent study. Favored usage of TRBV28, TRBJ1-2 and TRBJ2-5 was recorded in persistent disease.

Arm-PCR of CDR3 regions with iRepertoire HTBI primers generated TCR beta libraries. TCRdb fed the multiplex PCR reads into MiXCR, producing one record per CDR3 protein. The profile shows some 320,000 distinct CDR3 sequences, roughly 18% of them singletons. This clonotype was counted ten times or more. Its antigen is unidentified. Time point noted: newly diagnosed GD, antithyroid drugs for less than 3 months. Following extraction of RNA from PBMCs, that RNA was used to make the TCR library. Patient provenance is recorded as an endocrinology department in Xi'an, China. This CDR3 contains 14 residues. Germline-derived CDR1 and CDR2 are DFQATT and SNEGSKA (reference sequence). V dropped 2 bases and J dropped 6; count of bases not matched to a gene: 5.

The source is a female donor with Graves disease. The specimen comprised peripheral blood mononuclear cells (PBMCs), sampled at new diagnosis, from a patient treated with antithyroid drugs. The J gene is TRBJ2-1, the V gene TRBV20-1; 9 positions match TRBD1. CDR3 nucleotides: TGCAGTGCTAGAAGTGACAGGGGGTTCAATGAGCAGTTCTTC. This encodes CSARSDRGFNEQFF.